What follows is one T cell receptor (beta chain) and its context. This specimen comes from a study of T cell repertoires in cytomegalovirus infection. Study in general: TCR beta signatures that were public indicated CMV infection and matching HLA type.

CDR1 and CDR2 from the germline V gene are SGHVS and FQNEAQ. CDR3 length equals 17 residues. Trimming took 2 bases from V and 0 from J, leaving 14 bases between them. MiXCR, applied by TCRdb to the reads, yields one record per CDR3 protein. The repertoire holds roughly 140,000 distinct CDR3 sequences, 23% seen once, with over 9.5% in the top ten. The TCR sequence derives from a human donor in good health (CMV status not recorded). Some clones in this sample may be carry-over from other donors' samples. V is TRBV7-8 and J is TRBJ1-5; possibly TRBD1 for D (6 bases). The sample was PBMCs. CDR3 loop: CASSLRGGAYSNQPQHF. The CDR3, as DNA: TGTGCCAGCAGCTTAAGAGGGGGGGCATATAGCAATCAGCCCCAGCATTTT.